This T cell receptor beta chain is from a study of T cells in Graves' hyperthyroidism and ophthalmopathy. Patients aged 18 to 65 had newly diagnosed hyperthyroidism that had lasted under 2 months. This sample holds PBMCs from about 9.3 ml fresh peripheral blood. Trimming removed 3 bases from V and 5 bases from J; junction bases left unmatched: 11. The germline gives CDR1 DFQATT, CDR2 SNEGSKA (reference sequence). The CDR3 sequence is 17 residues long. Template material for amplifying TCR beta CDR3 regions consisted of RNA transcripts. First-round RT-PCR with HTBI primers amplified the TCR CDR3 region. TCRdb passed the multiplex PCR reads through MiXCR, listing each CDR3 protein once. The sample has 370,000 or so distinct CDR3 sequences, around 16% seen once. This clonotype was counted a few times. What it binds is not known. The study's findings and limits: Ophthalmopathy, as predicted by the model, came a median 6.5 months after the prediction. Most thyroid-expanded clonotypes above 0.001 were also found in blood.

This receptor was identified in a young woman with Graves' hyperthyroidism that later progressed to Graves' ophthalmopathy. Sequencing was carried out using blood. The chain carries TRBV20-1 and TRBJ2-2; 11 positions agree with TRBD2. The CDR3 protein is CSARAELAGVVTGELFF. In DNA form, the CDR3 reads TGCAGTGCTAGGGCCGAACTAGCGGGGGTGGTAACCGGGGAGCTGTTTTTT.